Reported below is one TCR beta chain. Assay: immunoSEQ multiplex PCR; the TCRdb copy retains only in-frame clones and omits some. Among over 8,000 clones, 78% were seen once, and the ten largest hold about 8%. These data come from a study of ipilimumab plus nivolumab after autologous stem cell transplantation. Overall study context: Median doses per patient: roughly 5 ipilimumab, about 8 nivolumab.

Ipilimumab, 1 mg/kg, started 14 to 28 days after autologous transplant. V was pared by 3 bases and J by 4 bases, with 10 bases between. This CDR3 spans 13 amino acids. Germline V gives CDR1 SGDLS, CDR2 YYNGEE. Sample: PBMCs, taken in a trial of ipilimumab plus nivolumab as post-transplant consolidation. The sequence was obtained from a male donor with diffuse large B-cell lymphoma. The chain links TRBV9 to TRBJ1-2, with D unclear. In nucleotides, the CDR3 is TGTGCCAGCAGCGGCGAAAGGGTCTATGGCTACACCTTC. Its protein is CASSGERVYGYTF.